The source of this T cell receptor (beta chain) is a study of regulatory T cells in long-lasting Graves disease. Time point: newly diagnosed GD, antithyroid drugs for less than 3 months. From PBMCs, RNA was extracted and then used to make the TCR library. TCR beta libraries were built with iRepertoire HTBI primers and Arm-PCR of CDR3 regions. TCRdb fed the multiplex PCR reads into MiXCR, producing one record per CDR3 protein. Of 400,000 to 500,000 distinct CDR3 sequences listed, approximately 16% were seen once; the top ten hold about 23%. This clonotype was seen ten or more times. The sample also formed part of further work on T cells in Graves' hyperthyroidism and ophthalmopathy.

The receptor was derived from a woman between 18 and 29 years old with Graves disease. The material sequenced was peripheral blood mononuclear cells (PBMCs), taken at new diagnosis, from a patient treated with antithyroid drugs.

DNA for the CDR3: TGTGCCAGCAGTCCCTCAGGGTTGAGCTATGGCTACACCTTC. Translating it yields CASSPSGLSYGYTF. This chain uses TRBV28 with TRBJ1-2, with a tentative D call TRBD1 (5 bases). The CDR3 has 14 amino acids. Germline CDR1 reads MDHEN; CDR2 reads SYDVKM. The V end was cut by 5 bases, the J end by 4 bases, with 14 bases between.